This T cell receptor beta chain comes out of a study of patients and donors after allogeneic stem cell transplantation. This CDR3 has 15 amino acids. In germline, CDR1 is DFQATT, CDR2 SNEGSKA (reference sequence). V was pared by 0 bases and J by 1 base, with 12 bases between. A single record per CDR3 protein comes from TCRdb applying MiXCR to the RT-PCR reads. The sample records approximately 430,000 distinct CDR3 sequences, roughly 17% being singletons. The chain has TRBV20-1 and TRBJ1-2; D uncertain. The sequencing sample was made of blood, either unsorted or a sorted T cell fraction (not recorded which). The sequence came from a human donor who was either an allogeneic HSCT recipient or a stem cell or donor lymphocyte infusion donor (not recorded which). It is not recorded whose cells these are; they may come from a transplant donor. CDR3 nucleotides: TGCAGTGCTAGAGATCCAGCAGCCGATAACTATGGCTACACCTTC. Amino acids: CSARDPAADNYGYTF.